Listed below are T cell receptor beta chains from one sample, sequenced in a study of somatic mutations in cytotoxic T cells in rheumatoid arthritis. Repertoires were generated with immunoSEQ multiplex PCR, while TCRdb's copy carries only in-frame clones and drops some. The table has 27,000 or so clones, approximately 86% seen once. Sequences were obtained from CD8+ T cells sorted from blood. All receptors come from an adult with rheumatoid arthritis. CDR3s include the opening cysteine and the closing phenylalanine or tryptophan. Fields, in order: D gene, clone size, J gene, V gene, CDR3 DNA, CDR3 protein. D genes are given only for firm matches. Clone size is given for some rows only: seen once, a few or many times, or a class if the clone is expanded.

>NA|NA|TRBJ2-2|TRBV27
TGTGCCAGCAGTCCCGGTCACACCGGGGAGCTGTTTTTT
CASSPGHTGELFF
>TRBD1|NA|TRBJ2-7|TRBV6-5
TGTGCCAGCAGTTACGGGGGACAGTACTACGAGCAGTACTTC
CASSYGGQYYEQYF
>NA|NA|TRBJ1-5|TRBV5-6
TGTGCCAGCAGCTTAACAGGGTATAGCAATCAGCCCCAGCATTTT
CASSLTGYSNQPQHF
>TRBD1|once|TRBJ2-3|TRBV10-3
TGTGCCATCAGTGAGCCCGGACAGGGTAGGACAGATACGCAGTATTTT
CAISEPGQGRTDTQYF
>TRBD2|NA|TRBJ2-7|TRBV2
TGTGCCAGCAGTGAAGTATTCGGCGGGAGACTGGAGGAGCAGTACTTC
CASSEVFGGRLEEQYF
>TRBD1|NA|TRBJ1-2|TRBV7-9
TGTGCCAGCAGCTCCTGGGACAGCCCGGAAAACACCTTC
CASSSWDSPENTF
>NA|NA|TRBJ2-7|TRBV7-2
TGTGCCAGCAGCTGGGGCGTTAACGAGCAGTACTTC
CASSWGVNEQYF
>NA|NA|TRBJ1-3|TRBV28
TGTGCCAGCAGTTCACAGGGTTTTGGAAACACCATATATTTT
CASSSQGFGNTIYF
>TRBD1|once|TRBJ2-7|TRBV27
TGTGCCAGCAGTTTATCGAGGACAGGGCACTACGAGCAGTACTTC
CASSLSRTGHYEQYF
>TRBD1|NA|TRBJ2-7|TRBV5-5
TGTGCCAGCAGCTTCACCGGGACAGGGAAATTCAACGAGCAGTACTTC
CASSFTGTGKFNEQYF
>TRBD2|NA|TRBJ2-1|TRBV5-1
TGCGCCAGCAGCTTGGATCTAGCGGGAAACTACAATGAGCAGTTCTTC
CASSLDLAGNYNEQFF
>TRBD1|NA|TRBJ1-2|TRBV7-9
TGTGCCAGCAGCGCCGTCGGAGGGGGCTCTTCCTATGGCTACACCTTC
CASSAVGGGSSYGYTF
>NA|NA|TRBJ2-7|TRBV7-9
TGTGCCAGCAGCTTAGCGAGGGACTTTGACTACGAGCAGTACTTC
CASSLARDFDYEQYF
>NA|NA|TRBJ1-4|TRBV7-9
TGTGCCAGCAGACAAACGGGACTCCTGGGGGAAAAACTGTTTTTT
CASRQTGLLGEKLFF
>TRBD1|NA|TRBJ1-4|TRBV4-1
TGCGCCAGCAGCCTTGTGGAGGGGGCTGATGAAAAACTGTTTTTT
CASSLVEGADEKLFF
>TRBD2|NA|TRBJ2-3|TRBV28
TGTGCCAGCAGTTTATTCAGCGGGGACACAGATACGCAGTATTTT
CASSLFSGDTDTQYF
>TRBD2|NA|TRBJ2-3|TRBV5-4
TGTGCCAGCACCCGATTAGCGGGAGGGGTCACAGATACGCAGTATTTT
CASTRLAGGVTDTQYF
>TRBD1|NA|TRBJ2-3|TRBV7-9
TGTGCCAGCAGCCACCGGGACAGGGGGCGGATAGATACGCAGTATTTT
CASSHRDRGRIDTQYF
>TRBD1|NA|TRBJ1-5|TRBV7-8
TGTGCCAGCAGCAGACAGGGAAATGGGAATCAGCCCCAGCATTTT
CASSRQGNGNQPQHF
>NA|NA|TRBJ1-1|TRBV5-1
TGCGCCAGCAGCTTGGCCGTTCGCACGAACACTGAAGCTTTCTTT
CASSLAVRTNTEAFF
>NA|NA|TRBJ2-7|TRBV20-1
TGCAGTGCTCCGAATCCCGAGCAGTACTTC
CSAPNPEQYF
>TRBD2|NA|TRBJ2-1|TRBV7-6
TGTGCCAGCAGCTATACCGCGGGGGGTTCCTACAATGAGCAGTTCTTC
CASSYTAGGSYNEQFF
>NA|NA|TRBJ1-5|TRBV6-5
TGTGCCAGCAGTGGGGGGGGTCAGCCCCAGCATTTT
CASSGGGQPQHF
>NA|NA|TRBJ2-7|TRBV30
TGTGCCTGGAGTCTAGGGGTAGGGTCCTACGAGCAGTACTTC
CAWSLGVGSYEQYF
>TRBD1|NA|TRBJ1-1|TRBV29-1
TGCAGCATTAGGACAGGTCGGGGAGCTTTCTTT
CSIRTGRGAFF
>NA|few|TRBJ2-1|TRBV28
TGTGCCAGCAGTTCCCCCTACTACAATGAGCAGTTCTTC
CASSSPYYNEQFF
>NA|NA|TRBJ2-2|TRBV9
TGTGCCAGCAGCTCCTACACCGGGGAGCTGTTTTTT
CASSSYTGELFF
>NA|NA|TRBJ2-1|TRBV4-1
TGCGCCAGCAGCCAAGAAGGGGGAAGATCCCTTAATGAGCAGTTCTTC
CASSQEGGRSLNEQFF
>NA|NA|TRBJ2-7|TRBV4-3
TGCGCCAGCAGCCAAGATCGGGGCAGTAGTTCCTACGAGCAGTACTTC
CASSQDRGSSSYEQYF
>TRBD1|NA|TRBJ1-2|TRBV6-5
TGTGCCAGCAGTCCGGAGACAGGGTCAGTCTATGGCTACACCTTC
CASSPETGSVYGYTF
>NA|NA|TRBJ1-2|TRBV5-1
TGCGCCAGCAGCTTGGGGGTCAGGACAGAAGATGGCTACACCTTC
CASSLGVRTEDGYTF
>NA|NA|TRBJ2-7|TRBV28
TGTGCCAGCAGATTCGAAGGAGGGCGCGAGCAGTACTTC
CASRFEGGREQYF
>NA|once|TRBJ2-7|TRBV19
TGTGCCAGTAGTATATATGACGGGTCCTACGAGCAGTACTTC
CASSIYDGSYEQYF
>NA|NA|TRBJ2-6|TRBV5-8
TGTGCCAGCAGCCGAGGGTTCCAGCCCAATTTCAACTCTGGGGCCAACGTCCTGACTTTC
CASSRGFQPNFNSGANVLTF
>TRBD2|NA|TRBJ2-5|TRBV5-4
TGTGCCAGCAGCTTGCCTTCTAGCGGAGCGACCCAGTACTTC
CASSLPSSGATQYF
>TRBD1|NA|TRBJ2-7|TRBV7-8
TGTGCCAGCAGCTCCTGGGACAGGAGCTCCTACGAGCAGTACTTC
CASSSWDRSSYEQYF
>NA|NA|TRBJ1-1|TRBV19
TGTGCCAGTGTACCTCGGTATCAGCAGAACACTGAAGCTTTCTTT
CASVPRYQQNTEAFF
>NA|few|TRBJ1-2|TRBV9
TGTGCCAGCAGCGTTCAGGGCTATGGCTACACCTTC
CASSVQGYGYTF
>NA|NA|TRBJ2-7|TRBV11-2
TGTGCCAGCAGCTTATGGTCCGGCAGCGCCTACGAGCAGTACTTC
CASSLWSGSAYEQYF
>NA|once|TRBJ2-1|TRBV11-2
TGTGCCAGCAGCCTGACAGGTCCGGGTGATGAGCAGTTCTTC
CASSLTGPGDEQFF
>TRBD2|NA|TRBJ2-1|TRBV28
TGTGCCAGCAGCCCCCCACTAGCGGGAGCCCCCTACAATGAGCAGTTCTTC
CASSPPLAGAPYNEQFF
>TRBD2|NA|TRBJ2-1|TRBV11-2
TGTGCCAGCAGCTTACCCGCGGGAGTTGGTACCTACAATGAGCAGTTCTTC
CASSLPAGVGTYNEQFF
>TRBD1|NA|TRBJ1-2|TRBV6-8
TGTGCCAGCAGGTCTGGGACAGGGGAGAGGAAGGGCTACACCTTC
CASRSGTGERKGYTF
>NA|once|TRBJ2-1|TRBV6-5
TGTGCCAGCAGTTACTCAGCCACAGAAAGCTACAATGAGCAGTTCTTC
CASSYSATESYNEQFF